Listed below are T cell receptor beta chains from one sample, sequenced in a study of blood T cell repertoires in COVID-19. Assay: immunoSEQ multiplex PCR; the TCRdb copy retains only in-frame clones and omits some. The repertoire has 55,000 to 90,000 clones, approximately 91% of them found once; the top ten carry under 15%. Sample: peripheral blood. These receptors originate from a human donor with active COVID-19. The donor label of this sample is uncertain. The CDR3 runs from the conserved cysteine through the conserved F or W. A D gene is named only where the DNA matches it firmly. Only part of the rows carry a size: once, few, many, or a class if the clone is expanded.

CDR3 | DNA | J | size | V | D
CASSQSASGRSEQFF | TGCGCCAGCAGCCAATCCGCTAGCGGGAGGAGTGAGCAGTTCTTC | TRBJ2-1 | - | TRBV4-3 | TRBD2
CASSFRQGAVYEQYF | TGTGCCAGCAGCTTCCGACAGGGCGCCGTCTACGAGCAGTACTTC | TRBJ2-7 | once | TRBV7-9 | TRBD1
CATQDRGWSEQFF | TGTGCCACCCAGGACAGGGGATGGTCTGAGCAGTTCTTC | TRBJ2-1 | - | TRBV24-1 | TRBD1
CASSSPAGASDTQYF | TGTGCCAGCAGTTCCCCGGCGGGGGCATCAGATACGCAGTATTTT | TRBJ2-3 | once | TRBV27 | -
CASSTTSGSTDTQYF | TGTGCCAGCAGCACGACTAGCGGCAGCACAGATACGCAGTATTTT | TRBJ2-3 | - | TRBV7-2 | TRBD2
CASSQPGTSGRTSYNEQFF | TGCGCCAGCAGTCAACCGGGGACTAGCGGGAGGACCTCCTACAATGAGCAGTTCTTC | TRBJ2-1 | - | TRBV23-1 | TRBD2
CASGRGWDEQFF | TGTGCTAGTGGTAGAGGGTGGGATGAGCAGTTCTTC | TRBJ2-1 | - | TRBV12-5 | -
CATSDFSGAANEQFF | TGTGCCACCAGTGATTTCTCAGGGGCAGCGAATGAGCAGTTCTTC | TRBJ2-1 | - | TRBV24-1 | -
CASRLGLAGVGGIQYF | TGTGCCAGCAGGCTGGGACTAGCGGGAGTTGGTGGCATTCAGTACTTC | TRBJ2-4 | - | TRBV28 | TRBD2
CASSKGSGFGQPQHF | TGTGCCAGTAGTAAGGGTTCAGGGTTTGGACAGCCCCAGCATTTT | TRBJ1-5 | - | TRBV19 | -
CASSPALHEQYF | TGTGCCAGCAGCCCAGCGCTCCACGAGCAGTACTTC | TRBJ2-7 | - | TRBV7-9 | -
CASSAGQGGSTEAFF | TGTGCCAGCAGCGCGGGACAGGGCGGAAGCACTGAAGCTTTCTTT | TRBJ1-1 | - | TRBV9 | TRBD1
CASSRTSGRAYEQYF | TGTGCCAGCAGCCGGACTAGCGGGAGGGCCTACGAGCAGTACTTC | TRBJ2-7 | - | TRBV5-8 | TRBD2
CASSQGGTEEPYEQYF | TGCGCCAGCAGCCAAGGAGGAACTGAGGAACCCTACGAGCAGTACTTC | TRBJ2-7 | - | TRBV4-1 | -
CASSLERTGGTLEQYF | TGTGCCAGCAGCTTAGAGAGGACAGGGGGCACCCTCGAGCAGTACTTC | TRBJ2-7 | - | TRBV7-6 | TRBD1
CASSTGSYRMNTEAFF | TGTGCCAGTAGTACCGGGAGCTACCGCATGAACACTGAAGCTTTCTTT | TRBJ1-1 | - | TRBV19 | -
CASSPLDRDIYGYTF | TGTGCCAGCTCACCACTGGACAGGGATATCTATGGCTACACCTTC | TRBJ1-2 | - | TRBV18 | TRBD1
CASSFSGGSTDTQYF | TGTGCCAGCAGCTTTAGTGGCGGGAGTACAGATACGCAGTATTTT | TRBJ2-3 | - | TRBV11-3 | TRBD2
CASRPDSQLAQHF | TGTGCCAGCAGACCAGACAGCCAACTCGCCCAGCATTTT | TRBJ1-5 | - | TRBV12-3/TRBV12-4 | -
CASSSSAGRDGYTF | TGCGCCAGCAGTTCAAGTGCGGGGAGGGATGGCTACACCTTC | TRBJ1-2 | - | TRBV23-1 | -
CASSLDLGSSYNSPLHF | TGTGCCAGCAGCTTAGACTTAGGGAGCTCCTATAATTCACCCCTCCACTTT | TRBJ1-6 | - | TRBV7-8 | -